The T cell receptor beta chain under discussion was sequenced for a study of blood T cell repertoires in COVID-19. Study background: COVID-19 samples collected from the United States, Italy and Spain covered acute and convalescent phases. From T cells, B-cell-depleted T cells, or PBMCs came the material, which was cDNA or gDNA.

The germline gives CDR1 LNHDA, CDR2 SQIVND (reference sequence). This CDR3 spans 13 amino acids. Trimming removed 3 bases from V and 5 bases from J; junction bases left unmatched: 1. Authors' data handling: Amplification of reference gene primers provided the estimated nucleated cell counts. Some clones are missing from TCRdb's copy, which holds only in-frame ones; the method was immunoSEQ multiplex PCR. V, J and clone size were drawn from that table, and D and trimming were deduced from the DNA. This table has 150,000 to 200,000 clones, over 75% appearing once. The TCR originated in a woman older than 75 with acute or convalescent COVID-19. The chain carries TRBV19 and TRBJ1-5; 7 bases line up with TRBD1. Sequencing was performed on peripheral blood. The CDR3 here is CASSIGQDQPQHF. For the CDR3, the DNA is TGTGCCAGTAGTATCGGACAGGATCAGCCCCAGCATTTT. The full variable domain, rest sourced from reference TRBV19 and TRBJ1-5, is DGGITQSPKYLFRKEGQNVTLSCEQNLNHDAMYWYRQDPGQGLRLIYYSQIVNDFQKGDIAEGYSVSREKKESFPLTVTSAQKNPTAFYLCASSIGQDQPQHFGDGTRLSIL.